This TCR beta chain was retrieved from a study of blood T cells in healthy people across ages (dated by TCRdb to the mid-2010s). Study-wide context: In model experiments, roughly one uniquely barcoded TCR beta cDNA molecule per two T cells was captured by template switching. To track age-related changes in TCR beta repertoire diversity, the study relied on deep sequencing normalized with unique cDNA molecular identifiers. The donors were divided into four age groups: young (average approximately 15 years), middle-aged (about 40), aged (62) and long-lived (82). Donors of different ages were randomly distributed across sequencing lanes to avoid experimental bias. Two additional independent replicas of 1 million unique cDNA reads from the same blood draw were analyzed for two donors (one aged 18 to 30 and one aged 80 or older).

The 39 donors, aged 6 to 90 years, were systemically healthy Caucasian individuals from Russia. Approximately 11 milliliters of peripheral blood were drawn from each donor into EDTA-treated Vacutainer tubes. Ficoll-Paque density-gradient centrifugation was used to isolate PBMCs, with at least 7 million per sample. Total RNA, at least 5 micrograms per sample, was extracted from PBMCs with Trizol reagent. The percentages of naive CD45RAhigh/CD27high T cells were determined by flow cytometry on a PBMC aliquot from every donor. CDR1 and CDR2 (SQVTM, ANQGSEA) derive from the germline V gene. The CDR3 numbers 14 residues from cysteine through phenylalanine. Just CDR3 DNA is preserved here, 42 bases in frame from base 1. Deletion took 3 bases off V and 0 bases off J, with a span of 9 bases between the germline ends. Receptor libraries were prepared by 5' RACE. These reads were obtained on an Illumina HiSeq 2500. A second about 7 to 12 cycle PCR used a sample-barcoded 5' primer and a J-beta primer mix. A unique molecular identifier was introduced onto each TCR beta cDNA molecule by a template-switch 5' adaptor carrying 12 random nucleotides. Each sample yielded at least 2.5 million CDR3-containing paired-end reads. The Mint cDNA synthesis kit, primed by a TRBC-specific oligonucleotide, was used to synthesize first-strand cDNA from all RNA. After uracil-DNA glycosylase treatment, a first 18-cycle PCR used universal primers M1SS and BC2_uni_R on all cDNA. Per the authors' processing: Each sample was normalized by randomly selecting 1 million high-quality reads, each carrying a distinct molecular identifier. Reads sharing molecular identifiers were discarded rather than binned into consensus sequences. MiTCR, run with a Q25 quality threshold and the strictest error-elimination algorithm, handled CDR3 identification, clonotype clustering and error correction. A nonparametric unseen species model with Euler transformation was used to estimate a lower bound on total TCR beta diversity. The public reads were reanalyzed by TCRdb: fastp trimming at Q25, MiXCR alignment, in-frame beta chains only. For every CDR3 protein sequence, its rows merge into one entry that carries the most common genes and DNA. The V and J calls follow TCRdb's processing rather than the paper's. The sample contains 600,000 to 800,000 distinct CDR3 sequences, roughly 21% of them found a single time. Roughly 3.6% of the sample comes from the top ten.

What the research found in general, with its limitations: The CMV infection status of donors was not known, potentially confounding age-related changes in expanded clonotypes. The long-lived group showed more naive CD4+ T cells, fewer expanded clones and increased TCR diversity than the aged group, suggesting age selection. As age increased, observed TCR beta diversity per million T cells dropped in a roughly linear way, and a significant reduction was already evident by age roughly 40. Since profiling was done on bulk unsorted PBMCs, naive and antigen-experienced compartments could not be conclusively compared. Estimates of total diversity based on one million sequenced T cells were regarded as lower bounds and as underestimates. A strong correlation was found between observed TCR beta diversity and the percentage of naive T cells measured by flow cytometry.

Turning to this clonotype: Its antigen is currently not known. Qualities for individual bases were not recorded, and no much larger clone is one base off.

The source of this sequence is a man aged 70-80 years in good health. Recombination joined TRBV29-1 with TRBJ2-1; the D gene cannot be named for sure. Sequencing was done on a sample of blood. The CDR3 protein sequence reads: CSVELDFSYNEQFF. Here is the DNA: TGCAGCGTTGAGTTGGATTTCTCCTACAATGAGCAGTTCTTC.